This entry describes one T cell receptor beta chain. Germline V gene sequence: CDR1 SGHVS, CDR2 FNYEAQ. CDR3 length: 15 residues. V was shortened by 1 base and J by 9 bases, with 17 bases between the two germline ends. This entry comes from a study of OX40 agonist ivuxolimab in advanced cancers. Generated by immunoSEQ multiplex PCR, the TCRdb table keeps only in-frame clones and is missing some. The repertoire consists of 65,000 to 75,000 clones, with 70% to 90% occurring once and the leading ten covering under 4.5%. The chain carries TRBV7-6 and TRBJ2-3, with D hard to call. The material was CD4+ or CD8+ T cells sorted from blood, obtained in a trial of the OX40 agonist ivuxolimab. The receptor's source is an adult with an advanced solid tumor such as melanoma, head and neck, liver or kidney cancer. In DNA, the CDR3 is TGTGCCAGCAGCTTAGTAAGTCCAAATTTGGGCACGCAGTATTTT. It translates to CASSLVSPNLGTQYF. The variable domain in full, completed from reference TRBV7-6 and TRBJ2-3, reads GAGVSQSPRYKVTKRGQDVALRCDPISGHVSLYWYRQALGQGPEFLTYFNYEAQQDKSGLPNDRFSAERPEGSISTLTIQRTEQRDSAMYRCASSLVSPNLGTQYFGPGTRLTVL.